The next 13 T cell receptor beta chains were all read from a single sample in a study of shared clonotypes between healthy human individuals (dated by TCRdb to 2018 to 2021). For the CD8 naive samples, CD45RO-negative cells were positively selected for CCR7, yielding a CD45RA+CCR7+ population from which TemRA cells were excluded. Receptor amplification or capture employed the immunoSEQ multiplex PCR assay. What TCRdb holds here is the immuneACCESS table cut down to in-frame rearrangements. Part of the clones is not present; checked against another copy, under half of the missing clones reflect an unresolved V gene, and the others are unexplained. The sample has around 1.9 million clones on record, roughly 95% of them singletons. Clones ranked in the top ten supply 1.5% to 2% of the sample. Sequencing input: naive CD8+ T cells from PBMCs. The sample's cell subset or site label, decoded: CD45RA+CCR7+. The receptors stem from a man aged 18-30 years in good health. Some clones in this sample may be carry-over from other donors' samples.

The CDR3 protein is CASSSYKGLDNEQFF. DNA for the CDR3: TGTGCCAGCAGTAGCTACAAGGGGCTGGACAATGAGCAGTTCTTC. The rearrangement links TRBV28 to TRBJ2-1, with D tentatively TRBD1 (5 bases). CDR3 length: 15 residues. CDR1 and CDR2 from the germline V gene are MDHEN and SYDVKM. V lost 5 bases and J 5 bases, leaving 16 bases between the germline ends.

The CDR3 sequence is CASSPLGGFVYNEQFF. The CDR3 DNA sequence: TGTGCCAGCAGCCCACTAGGGGGGTTTGTCTACAATGAGCAGTTCTTC. The V call is TRBV5-4, the J call TRBJ2-1, with D possibly being TRBD1 or TRBD2 (6 bases each). V was shortened by 4 bases and J by 3 bases, with 17 bases between the two germline ends. The CDR3 is 16 residues long. CDR1 SGHNT and CDR2 YYREEE come from the germline V gene (reference sequence). Together with reference TRBV5-4 and TRBJ2-1, the CDR3 gives the full variable domain: ETGVTQSPTHLIKTRGQQVTLRCSSQSGHNTVSWYQQALGQGPQFIFQYYREEENGRGNFPPRFSGLQFPNYSSELNVNALELDDSALYLCASSPLGGFVYNEQFFGPGTRLTVL.

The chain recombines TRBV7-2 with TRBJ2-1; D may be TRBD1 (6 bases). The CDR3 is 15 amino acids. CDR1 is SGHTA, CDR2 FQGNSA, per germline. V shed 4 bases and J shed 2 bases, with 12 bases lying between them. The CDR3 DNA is TGTGCCAGCAGCTCTCGACAGGACCCCTACAATGAGCAGTTCTTC. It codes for CASSSRQDPYNEQFF. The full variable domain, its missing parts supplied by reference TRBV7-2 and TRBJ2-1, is GAGVSQSPSNKVTEKGKDVELRCDPISGHTALYWYRQSLGQGLEFLIYFQGNSAPDKSGLPSDRFSAERTGGSVSTLTIQRTQQEDSAVYLCASSSRQDPYNEQFFGPGTRLTVL.

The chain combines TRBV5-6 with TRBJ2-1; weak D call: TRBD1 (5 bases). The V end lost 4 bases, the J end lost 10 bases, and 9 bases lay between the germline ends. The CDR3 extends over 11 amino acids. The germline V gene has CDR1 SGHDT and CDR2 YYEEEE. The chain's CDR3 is CASSIRQEQFF. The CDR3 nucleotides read TGTGCCAGCAGCATACGACAGGAGCAGTTCTTC.

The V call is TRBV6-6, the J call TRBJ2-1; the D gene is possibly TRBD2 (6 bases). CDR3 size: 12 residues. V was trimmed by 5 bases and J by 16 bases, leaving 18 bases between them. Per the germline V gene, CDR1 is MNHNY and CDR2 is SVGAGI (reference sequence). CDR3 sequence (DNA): TGTGCCAGCAGTCCCCAGCCGGGAGAGCCCTTCTTC. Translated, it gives CASSPQPGEPFF.

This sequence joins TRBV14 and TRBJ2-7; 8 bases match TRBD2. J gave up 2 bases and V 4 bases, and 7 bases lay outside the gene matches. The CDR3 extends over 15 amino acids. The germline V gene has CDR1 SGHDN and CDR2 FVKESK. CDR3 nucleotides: TGTGCCAGCAGCCCCGGGGGGGCCAGAGCCTACGAGCAGTACTTC. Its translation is CASSPGGARAYEQYF.

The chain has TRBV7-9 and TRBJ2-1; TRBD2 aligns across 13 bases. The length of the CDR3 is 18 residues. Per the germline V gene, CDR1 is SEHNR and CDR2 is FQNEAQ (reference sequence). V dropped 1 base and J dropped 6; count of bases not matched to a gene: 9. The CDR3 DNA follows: TGTGCCAGCAGCTTAGAAAGGGGACTAGCGGGAAAGCTCAATGAGCAGTTCTTC. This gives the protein CASSLERGLAGKLNEQFF.

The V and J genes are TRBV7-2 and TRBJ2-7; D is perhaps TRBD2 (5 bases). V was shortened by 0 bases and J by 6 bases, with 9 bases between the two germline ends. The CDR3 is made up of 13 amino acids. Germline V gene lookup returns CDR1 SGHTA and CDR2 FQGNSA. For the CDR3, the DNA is TGTGCCAGCAGCTTAGCCGCGGCGGGCGAGCAGTACTTC. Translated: CASSLAAAGEQYF.

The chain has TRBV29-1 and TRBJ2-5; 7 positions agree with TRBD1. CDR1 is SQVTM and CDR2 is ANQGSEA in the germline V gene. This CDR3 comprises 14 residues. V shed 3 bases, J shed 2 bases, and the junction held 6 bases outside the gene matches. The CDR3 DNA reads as TGCAGCGTTGACGCTGGACAGGCTCAAGAGACCCAGTACTTC. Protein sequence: CSVDAGQAQETQYF. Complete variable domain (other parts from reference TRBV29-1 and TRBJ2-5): SAVISQKPSRDICQRGTSLTIQCQVDSQVTMMFWYRQQPGQSLTLIATANQGSEATYESGFVIDKFPISRPNLTFSTLTVSNMSPEDSSIYLCSVDAGQAQETQYFGPGTRLLVL.

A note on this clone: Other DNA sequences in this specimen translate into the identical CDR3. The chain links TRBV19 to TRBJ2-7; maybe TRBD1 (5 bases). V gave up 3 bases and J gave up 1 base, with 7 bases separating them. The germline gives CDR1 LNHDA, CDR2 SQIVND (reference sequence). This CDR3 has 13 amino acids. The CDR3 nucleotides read TGTGCCAGTAGTATCTCAGGGTCCTACGAGCAGTACTTC. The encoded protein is CASSISGSYEQYF.

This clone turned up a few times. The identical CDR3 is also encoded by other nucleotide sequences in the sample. The CDR3 sequence: CASSLVGSSYEQYF. The CDR3 DNA reads TGTGCCAGCAGCTTAGTCGGGAGCTCCTACGAGCAGTACTTC. The chain couples TRBV7-9 to TRBJ2-7; D perhaps matches TRBD2 (6 bases). The CDR3 length is 14 residues. CDR1 SEHNR and CDR2 FQNEAQ come from the germline V gene (reference sequence). The V end lost 1 base, the J end lost 0 bases, and 7 bases lay between the germline ends.

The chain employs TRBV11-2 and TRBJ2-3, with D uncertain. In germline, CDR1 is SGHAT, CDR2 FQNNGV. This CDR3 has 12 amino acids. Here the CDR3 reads CATEASTDTQYF. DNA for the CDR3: TGTGCGACTGAAGCCAGCACAGATACGCAGTATTTT. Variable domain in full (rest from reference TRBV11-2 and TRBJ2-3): EAGVAQSPRYKIIEKRQSVAFWCNPISGHATLYWYQQILGQGPKLLIQFQNNGVVDDSQLPKDRFSAERLKGVDSTLKIQPAKLEDSAVYLCATEASTDTQYFGPGTRLTVL.

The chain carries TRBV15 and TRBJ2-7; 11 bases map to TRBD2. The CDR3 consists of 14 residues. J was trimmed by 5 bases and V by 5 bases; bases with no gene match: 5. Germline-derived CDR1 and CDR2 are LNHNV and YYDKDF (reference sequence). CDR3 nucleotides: TGTGCCACCAGCGGCGGGACTAGCGGACACGAGCAGTACTTC. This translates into CATSGGTSGHEQYF.